This is a list of T cell receptor beta chains from one sample in a study of response to subunit inactivated influenza vaccine. In TCRdb, the RT-PCR reads were re-called with MiXCR into one record per CDR3 protein. This table has about 780,000 distinct CDR3 sequences, about 18% appearing once. The sample consisted of PBMCs from blood, taken more than 4 days after vaccination. These receptors originate from a man aged 50-59 years who received an inactivated influenza vaccine. The CDR3 runs from the conserved cysteine through the conserved F or W. D genes are given only for firm matches. For some rows the clone size is stated as once, few or many, or as a class when expanded; others skip it.

v_call	clone_size	j_call	d_call	cdr3_nt	cdr3_aa
TRBV29-1	many	TRBJ2-7	TRBD2	TGCAGCGTGGAGGGACTAGCGGGGCCCTACGAGCAGTACTTC	CSVEGLAGPYEQYF
TRBV2	NA	TRBJ1-5	NA	TGTGCCAGCAACTACTTACGAGATCAGCCCCAGCATTTT	CASNYLRDQPQHF
TRBV20-1	NA	TRBJ2-5	NA	TGCAGTGCTAGGGGCGCAGGGTGGACCCGGGAGACCCAGTACTTC	CSARGAGWTRETQYF
TRBV30	few	TRBJ2-2	NA	TGTGCCTGGAGTGTATGGACCGGGGAGCTGTTTTTT	CAWSVWTGELFF
TRBV6-5	few	TRBJ2-7	NA	TGTGCCAGCAGTTGGGCAGGTAACTCCTACGAGCAGTACTTC	CASSWAGNSYEQYF
TRBV9	NA	TRBJ1-2	TRBD1	TGTGCCAGCAGCGTCGATGGACAGGGTCAAAGTGGCTACACCTTC	CASSVDGQGQSGYTF
TRBV5-6	NA	TRBJ2-2	NA	TGTGCCAGCAGCAGGGACTTAATCACCGGGGAGCTGTTTTTT	CASSRDLITGELFF
TRBV7-2	few	TRBJ2-1	NA	TGTGCCAGCAGTTGGACAAAATACAATGAGCAGTTCTTC	CASSWTKYNEQFF
TRBV24-1	few	TRBJ1-2	TRBD1	TGTGCCACCAGTAGTACAGGGGGATCGGGAGGCTACACCTTC	CATSSTGGSGGYTF
TRBV30	many	TRBJ2-1	TRBD2	TGTGCCTGGAGTACTAGCGGCGCCTACAATGAGCAGTTCTTC	CAWSTSGAYNEQFF
TRBV12-3/TRBV12-4	NA	TRBJ1-4	TRBD1	TGTGCCAGCAGTTTAGCGCCTCCAGGGGGCTATGAAAAACTGTTTTTT	CASSLAPPGGYEKLFF
TRBV29-1	NA	TRBJ2-7	TRBD2	TGCAGCGTTACCAAACTAGCGGGAGCCTCCTACGAGCAGTACTTC	CSVTKLAGASYEQYF
TRBV10-1	NA	TRBJ2-5	NA	TGCGCCAGCGGGGACTTGGGCCGAGAGACCCAGTACTTC	CASGDLGRETQYF
TRBV5-1	few	TRBJ2-1	TRBD2	TGCGCCAGCAGCTTAGCGGGGGGGCTGGACAATGAGCAGTTCTTC	CASSLAGGLDNEQFF
TRBV5-5	few	TRBJ2-1	TRBD1	TGTGCCAGCAGCGACCAGGGGGCACCCTACAATGAGCAGTTCTTC	CASSDQGAPYNEQFF
TRBV20-1	few	TRBJ2-7	NA	TGCAGTGCCCCGGACTATTTCTCCTACGAGCAGTACTTC	CSAPDYFSYEQYF
TRBV7-2	NA	TRBJ2-7	TRBD1	TGTGCCAGCAGCTTAAGGCGGGACAGGGGGCCTGGCGAGCAGTACTTC	CASSLRRDRGPGEQYF
TRBV12-3/TRBV12-4	NA	TRBJ2-1	TRBD2	TGTGCCAGCAGTTGGTACGGGAGGAGGAATGAGCAGTTCTTC	CASSWYGRRNEQFF
TRBV7-2	NA	TRBJ2-1	NA	TGTGCCAGCAGCTTAGCCGGGACAAACTCCTACAATGAGCAGTTCTTC	CASSLAGTNSYNEQFF
TRBV9	few	TRBJ2-7	NA	TGTGCCAGCAGCGTAGAGGCAGCAGCCTCCTACGAGCAGTACTTC	CASSVEAAASYEQYF
TRBV10-3	few	TRBJ1-6	NA	TGTGCCATCAGTGAATCTGGCGAAGGCAGCTCCTATAATTCACCCCTCCACTTT	CAISESGEGSSYNSPLHF
TRBV7-2	many	TRBJ2-5	TRBD2	TGTGCCAGCAGCCGTTCCCGGACTAGTATCATTGAGACCCAGTACTTC	CASSRSRTSIIETQYF
TRBV23-1	few	TRBJ2-7	NA	TGCGCCAGCGGAGAGATGGGGGTTGGGAAATGCGAGCAGTACTTC	CASGEMGVGKCEQYF
TRBV7-2	NA	TRBJ2-2	TRBD2	TGTGCCAGCAGCGTGACTAGCGCGGCCGGGGAGCTGTTTTTT	CASSVTSAAGELFF
TRBV12-3/TRBV12-4	many	TRBJ2-1	NA	TGTGCCAGCCGACCCATTTCTCCCTACAATGAGCAGTTCTTC	CASRPISPYNEQFF
TRBV6-5	many	TRBJ2-7	NA	TGTGCCAGCAGTGATTCTACCTACGAGCAGTACTTC	CASSDSTYEQYF
TRBV12-3/TRBV12-4	many	TRBJ1-2	NA	TGTGCCAGCAGTTTAACCCCCGATTTCTATGGCTACACCTTC	CASSLTPDFYGYTF
TRBV20-1	few	TRBJ1-3	TRBD1	TGCAGTGCTGGGGACAGTCTGGCTGGAAACACCATATATTTT	CSAGDSLAGNTIYF
TRBV3-1	many	TRBJ2-1	TRBD1	TGTGCCAGCAGCCAAGATATTGGGGACAGGGCCTACAATGAGCAGTTCTTC	CASSQDIGDRAYNEQFF
TRBV10-3	many	TRBJ1-2	TRBD1	TGTGCCATAAACTCAGGGGGCGACTATGGCTACACCTTC	CAINSGGDYGYTF
TRBV6-5	few	TRBJ1-5	NA	TGTGCCAGCAGTTACTCGAGAGCGGTTGGACAGCCCCAGCATTTT	CASSYSRAVGQPQHF
TRBV7-6	NA	TRBJ2-1	NA	TGTGCCAGCAGCTCGACAGATTACAATGAGCAGTTCTTC	CASSSTDYNEQFF
TRBV28	NA	TRBJ1-2	NA	TGTGCCAGCAGTTTGCTCCAGGAGCGTTACACCTTC	CASSLLQERYTF
TRBV28	NA	TRBJ2-7	NA	TGTGCCAGCAGTTTAGTAGGGCAGGGGCTCTACGAGCAGTACTTC	CASSLVGQGLYEQYF
TRBV7-2	NA	TRBJ1-6	NA	TGTGCCAGCACCAAAACCCAGGGTAGTAATTCACCCCTCCACTTT	CASTKTQGSNSPLHF
TRBV7-3	few	TRBJ2-5	NA	TGTGCCAGCAGCTGGGGACTGGGGGCACAAGAGACCCAGTACTTC	CASSWGLGAQETQYF
TRBV5-1	few	TRBJ2-7	NA	TGCGCCAGCAGCTTGCCCGGTAGCTTCGACGAGCAGTACTTC	CASSLPGSFDEQYF
TRBV6-1	NA	TRBJ2-1	TRBD1	TGTGCCAGCAGTCAACTACGGACAGGGGGCCACAATGAGCAGTTCTTC	CASSQLRTGGHNEQFF
TRBV11-1	NA	TRBJ2-1	NA	TGTGCCAGCGGCCCCCGGCAGGCATTAATGGGTTCCTACAGTGAGCAGTTCTTC	CASGPRQALMGSYSEQFF
TRBV4-2	few	TRBJ2-2	TRBD2	TGTGCCAGCAGGGTAGCGGGAGGAGGAACCGGGGAGCTGTTTTTT	CASRVAGGGTGELFF
TRBV28	NA	TRBJ2-5	NA	TGTGCCAGCAGCGTACTCGGGCGCCTAGGGAAAATGTGGCAAAAGACCCAGTACTTC	CASSVLGRLGKMWQKTQYF
TRBV6-1	NA	TRBJ2-2	NA	TGTGCCAGCAGTCCCAACACTTTTGCCGGGGAGCTGTTTTTT	CASSPNTFAGELFF